These 11 T cell receptor beta chains originate from one sample sequenced in a study of T cell repertoires in cytomegalovirus infection. TCRdb ran MiXCR on the reads and lists one entry per CDR3 protein. The sample has hundreds of thousands of distinct CDR3 sequences; about 24% are singletons. The sequenced sample was CD8+ T cells from PBMCs. These receptors were obtained from a human donor in good health (CMV status not recorded). Some clones in this sample may be carry-over from other donors' samples.

Only a few counts were recorded for this clonotype. The chain links TRBV14 to TRBJ2-7; D is unclear. Germline values: CDR1 SGHDN, CDR2 FVKESK. The CDR3 extends over 13 amino acids. Trimming removed 3 bases from V and 2 bases from J, with 8 bases in between. CDR3 in amino acids: CASSQRTAYEQYF. The CDR3 DNA is TGTGCCAGCAGCCAGAGAACAGCCTACGAGCAGTACTTC.

This clonotype was seen ten or more times. The rearrangement links TRBV7-3 to TRBJ1-2; D not certain. Per germline, CDR1 SGHTA and CDR2 FQGTGA. V gave up 2 bases and J gave up 7 bases, with 23 bases separating them. The CDR3 has 17 amino acids. In DNA, the CDR3 is TGTGCCAGCAGCTTAGGCCCGGCTGGGGAGGCCTCTATTGGCTACACCTTC. It encodes CASSLGPAGEASIGYTF.

This clonotype turned up a few times. The chain employs TRBV19 and TRBJ2-1, with TRBD2 matching 11 bases. V gave up 7 bases and J gave up 6 bases; unmatched junction bases: 5. Germline V gene sequence: CDR1 LNHDA, CDR2 SQIVND (reference sequence). This CDR3 spans 14 amino acids. In DNA form, the CDR3 reads TGTGCCAGTACACTAGCGGGGGTTTTCAATGAGCAGTTCTTC. This encodes CASTLAGVFNEQFF.

The chain joins TRBV7-1 to TRBJ2-3; D is perhaps TRBD1 or TRBD2 (5 bases each). TRBV7-1 is reported as an ORF; its role is uncertain. V lost 7 bases and J lost 0, with 11 bases in between. This CDR3 is 14 amino acids long. The CDR3 is CASNQRDSTDTQYF. The CDR3 DNA follows: TGTGCCAGCAACCAACGGGACAGCACAGATACGCAGTATTTT.

This clonotype has more than one count but fewer than ten. This rearrangement joins TRBV28 to TRBJ2-5; D ambiguous. The germline V and J ends were trimmed by 7 bases and 5 bases, with 17 bases remaining between them. The CDR3 contains 14 residues. The germline V gene has CDR1 MDHEN and CDR2 SYDVKM. CDR3 bases: TGTGCCAGCACTTTGGCCGGATTCGGGGAGACCCAGTACTTC. It is translated as CASTLAGFGETQYF.

This clonotype occurred a few times. V gene TRBV29-1 combines with J gene TRBJ2-5; 8 bases align to TRBD1. Trimming took 3 bases from V and 4 from J; bases not matched to a gene: 7. There are 14 residues in the CDR3. Germline CDR1 SQVTM, CDR2 ANQGSEA. CDR3 residues: CSVEDREQAETQYF. CDR3 nucleotides: TGCAGCGTTGAGGACAGGGAACAGGCAGAGACCCAGTACTTC.

This clonotype was counted many times. V usage is TRBV28 and J usage is TRBJ2-1, with D hard to call. CDR1 and CDR2 (germline): MDHEN, SYDVKM. This CDR3 has 15 residues. V lost 8 bases to trimming and J lost 5 bases, with 19 bases between them. The CDR3 spells CASSFPASGNNEQFF. CDR3 bases: TGTGCCAGCTCCTTCCCGGCCTCAGGCAACAATGAGCAGTTCTTC.

This chain connects TRBV20-1 to TRBJ2-7; D possibly corresponds to TRBD1 (6 bases). CDR3 length equals 14 residues. Germline assignment: CDR1 DFQATT and CDR2 SNEGSKA (reference sequence). V was clipped by 6 bases and J by 2 bases, with 17 bases between them. The CDR3 coding sequence is TGCAGTGCAGAAGATGGGGACAAGCCCTACGAGCAGTACGTC. This codes for CSAEDGDKPYEQYV.

The chain uses TRBV27 and TRBJ2-1, with 11 nucleotides matching TRBD2. With 3 bases clipped from V and 6 bases from J, the junction kept 1 base outside the gene matches. The CDR3 has 14 amino acids. Germline values: CDR1 MNHEY, CDR2 SMNVEV (reference sequence). CDR3 coding DNA: TGTGCCAGCAGTTTTGGGACTAGCGGCAATGAGCAGTTCTTC. This gives the protein CASSFGTSGNEQFF.

J is TRBJ2-1 and V is TRBV6-6; 8 bases are shared with TRBD2. This CDR3 comprises 16 residues. Losses at the gene ends were 0 bases for V and 3 bases for J; bases not matched to a gene: 4. Germline loops: CDR1 MNHNY, CDR2 SVGAGI (reference sequence). The chain's CDR3 is CASSYSIAGGYNEQFF. CDR3 DNA: TGTGCCAGCAGTTACTCGATTGCGGGGGGCTACAATGAGCAGTTCTTC.

There are a few counts of this clonotype. The V call is TRBV7-9, the J call TRBJ2-2, with D maybe TRBD2 (6 bases). Trimming removed 7 bases at V and 1 base at J, with 10 bases between. CDR1 SEHNR and CDR2 FQNEAQ come from the germline V gene (reference sequence). This CDR3 has 14 amino acids. This chain's CDR3 is CASNWGENTGELFF. The CDR3 nucleotides read TGTGCCAGCAACTGGGGGGAGAACACCGGGGAGCTGTTTTTT.